This T cell receptor beta chain was sequenced in a study of graft-versus-host responses after intestinal transplantation. Overall study context: Multivisceral, liver-intestinal, or isolated intestinal transplants were given to recipients. All recipients were given anti-thymocyte globulin induction, and tacrolimus and steroids were then administered for around three years.

As concerns this clone: As yet, its antigen is unknown.

Study outcomes and limitations: The recipient marrow held GvH clones, and some of them showed up first in ileum or blood. The study found high graft-versus-host to host-versus-graft clonal ratios in allografts of patients with graft-donor T cell macrochimerism.

V lost 3 bases, J lost 8 bases, and 13 bases lay in between. The germline V gene has CDR1 LNHDA and CDR2 SQIVND (reference sequence). The CDR3 loop spans 14 amino acids. Libraries were prepared by immunoSEQ multiplex PCR; TCRdb keeps only in-frame clonotypes and omits some of them. The repertoire holds fewer than 55,000 clones, with approximately 96% as singletons. The origin of this receptor is a human donor who was the organ donor for an intestinal transplant. V and J are TRBV19 and TRBJ1-4; D uncertain. The source material was unstimulated CD8+ T cells sorted from spleen or lymph node cells, sampled before transplant. The CDR3 coding sequence is TGTGCCAGTAGTATTGTGCAAACCCCAGAAAAACTGTTTTTT. It yields the protein CASSIVQTPEKLFF.